This T cell receptor beta chain was sequenced in a study of shared clonotypes between healthy human individuals. Some clones are missing from TCRdb's copy, which holds only in-frame ones; the method was immunoSEQ multiplex PCR. The data contain 180,000 or so clones, 80% to 95% of them seen just once; the ten biggest clones take up about 0.067%. The V gene's germline CDR1 is KGHSH and CDR2 LQKENI. V dropped 2 bases and J dropped 4 bases, with 12 bases sitting between them. CDR3 size: 14 residues. The sequenced material came from naive CD4+ T cells sorted from blood. The subset was: CD45RA+ positively selected. The gene calls are TRBV18 and TRBJ2-7, with D possibly TRBD1 on 6 matching bases. This clonotype was obtained from a woman in her thirties in good health. For the CDR3, the DNA is TGTGCCAGCTCACCAACCACAGGGCAGTACGAGCAGTACTTC. This sequence encodes CASSPTTGQYEQYF.